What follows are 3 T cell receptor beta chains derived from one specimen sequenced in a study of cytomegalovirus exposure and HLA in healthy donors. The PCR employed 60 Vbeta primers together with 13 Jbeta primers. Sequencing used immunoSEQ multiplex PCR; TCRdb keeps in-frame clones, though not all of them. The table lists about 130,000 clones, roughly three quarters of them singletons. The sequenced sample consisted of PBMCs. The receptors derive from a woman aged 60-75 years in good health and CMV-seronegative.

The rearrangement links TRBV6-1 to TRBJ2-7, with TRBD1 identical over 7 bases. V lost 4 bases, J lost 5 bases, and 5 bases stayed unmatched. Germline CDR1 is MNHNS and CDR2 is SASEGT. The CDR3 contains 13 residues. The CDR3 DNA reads TGTGCCAGCAGTGGAACAGGGGCCCACGAGCAGTACTTC. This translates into CASSGTGAHEQYF.

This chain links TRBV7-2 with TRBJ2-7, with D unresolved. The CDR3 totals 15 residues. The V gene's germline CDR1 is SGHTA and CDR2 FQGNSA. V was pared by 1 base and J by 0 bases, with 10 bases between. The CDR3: CASSLEPGSSYEQYF. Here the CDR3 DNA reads TGTGCCAGCAGCTTAGAGCCGGGTAGCTCCTACGAGCAGTACTTC. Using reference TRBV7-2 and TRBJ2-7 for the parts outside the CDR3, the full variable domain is GAGVSQSPSNKVTEKGKDVELRCDPISGHTALYWYRQSLGQGLEFLIYFQGNSAPDKSGLPSDRFSAERTGGSVSTLTIQRTQQEDSAVYLCASSLEPGSSYEQYFGPGTRLTVT.

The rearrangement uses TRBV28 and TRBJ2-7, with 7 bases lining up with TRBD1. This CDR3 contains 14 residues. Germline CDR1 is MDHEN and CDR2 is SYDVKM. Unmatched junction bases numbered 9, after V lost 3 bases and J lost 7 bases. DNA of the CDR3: TGTGCCAGCAGTTTTGGAACAGGGGCCCGAGAGCAGTACTTC. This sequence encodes CASSFGTGAREQYF.